Following are 29 T cell receptor beta chains from one sample sequenced in a study of beta chain features in type 1 diabetes. cDNA synthesis used the whole RNA isolate, giving expressed TCRB sequences. Measured with immunoSEQ multiplex PCR; TCRdb has only the in-frame clones, and not every one. The sample has 250,000 to 350,000 clones, 14% seen once. The specimen was central memory CD4+ T cells from blood. Source of these receptors: a young man in good health.

The V call is TRBV5-1, the J call TRBJ1-2, with D hard to call. Germline CDR1 and CDR2: SGHRS and YFSETQ. Trimming shortened V by 7 bases and J by 3 bases, and 16 bases separated the two germline ends. The CDR3 is made up of 14 amino acids. Here the CDR3 DNA reads TGCGCCAGCCGAAATACAGTATCCGACTATGGCTACACCTTC. It encodes CASRNTVSDYGYTF.

The chain has TRBV30 and TRBJ2-2, with unresolved D. The CDR3 runs 10 residues. V lost 5 bases, J lost 6 bases, and 4 bases lay in between. Germline V CDR1 and CDR2: GTSNPN, SVGIG (reference sequence). The CDR3 reads CAWGSGELFF. The DNA for the CDR3 is TGTGCCTGGGGTTCCGGGGAGCTGTTTTTT.

This clone was counted a few times. This chain uses TRBV25-1 with TRBJ1-1, with D hard to call. The CDR3 sequence is 13 residues long. Germline CDR1 MGHDK, CDR2 SYGVNS. Trimming cost V 2 bases and J 8 bases, with 12 bases left between them. The CDR3 region is CASSEVLAVEAFF. CDR3 sequence (DNA): TGTGCCAGCAGTGAAGTTCTGGCAGTCGAAGCTTTCTTT.

This clone was picked up many times. The chain's CDR3 is CATRRPEQFF. Written as DNA, the CDR3 is TGTGCCACAAGGAGGCCTGAGCAGTTCTTC. The V call is TRBV10-3, the J call TRBJ2-1; the D gene is possibly TRBD2 (5 bases). The V gene's germline CDR1 is ENHRY and CDR2 SYGVKD. The CDR3 is 10 residues long. V shed 10 bases and J shed 9 bases, with 10 bases lying between them.

This clone was found many times. This chain connects TRBV7-2 to TRBJ2-1; TRBD1 matches at 7 bases. Per germline, CDR1 SGHTA and CDR2 FQGNSA. This CDR3 region has 18 residues. The trim removed 2 bases at V and 5 bases at J, leaving 15 bases unmatched. The CDR3 here is CASSLKFFRQGRDNEQFF. DNA for the CDR3: TGTGCCAGCAGCTTAAAGTTTTTCCGACAGGGTCGGGACAATGAGCAGTTCTTC.

This sequence joins TRBV2 and TRBJ2-2, with 10 bases matching TRBD1. Per germline, CDR1 SNHLY and CDR2 FYNNEI. CDR3 length equals 15 residues. After removal of 6 bases from V and 7 bases from J, the junction contained 8 bases not matched to a gene. CDR3 nucleotides: TGTGCCAGCAGCACCCGACAGGGGGCCTTCGGGGAGCTGTTTTTT. This codes for CASSTRQGAFGELFF.

The chain is built from TRBV2 and TRBJ2-5; D gene uncertain. Trimming removed 4 bases from V and 5 bases from J, with 8 bases in between. In germline, CDR1 is SNHLY, CDR2 FYNNEI. The CDR3 contains 12 residues. CDR3 amino acids: CASSGFAETQYF. The CDR3 DNA reads as TGTGCCAGCAGTGGATTTGCTGAGACCCAGTACTTC. The full variable domain, with the rest looked up from reference TRBV2 and TRBJ2-5, is EPEVTQTPSHQVTQMGQEVILRCVPISNHLYFYWYRQILGQKVEFLVSFYNNEISEKSEIFDDQFSVERPDGSNFTLKIRSTKLEDSAMYFCASSGFAETQYFGPGTRLLVL.

This clone was detected a few times. CDR3 protein: CASSPPLGNLLSPDTQYF. The CDR3 DNA follows: TGTGCCAGCAGCCCTCCCCTGGGAAATTTATTATCCCCAGATACGCAGTATTTT. V gene TRBV7-9 combines with J gene TRBJ2-3; D is unresolved. Trimming stripped 5 bases from V and 4 bases from J, with 25 bases between. Germline-derived CDR1 and CDR2 are SEHNR and FQNEAQ (reference sequence). CDR3 length: 18 residues.

This clone was seen only a few times. This CDR3 reads CAWSGDSGANVLTF. The DNA of the CDR3 is TGTGCCTGGAGCGGGGACTCTGGGGCCAACGTCCTGACTTTC. The rearrangement uses TRBV30 and TRBJ2-6, with D maybe TRBD2 (5 bases). The V gene's germline CDR1 is GTSNPN and CDR2 SVGIG (reference sequence). Trimming pared 3 bases from V and 0 bases from J, leaving 6 bases between. CDR3 length equals 14 residues. Drawing the rest from reference TRBV30 and TRBJ2-6, the complete variable domain is SQTIHQWPATLVQPVGSPLSLECTVEGTSNPNLYWYRQAAGRGLQLLFYSVGIGQISSEVPQNLSASRPQDRQFILSSKKLLLSDSGFYLCAWSGDSGANVLTFGAGSRLTVL.

This clone was found a few times. This chain uses TRBV16 with TRBJ1-4; TRBD1 matches 10 bases. Trimming took 0 bases from V and 8 from J; bases not matched to a gene: 9. The CDR3 is 17 residues long. The germline V gene has CDR1 KGHSY and CDR2 FQNENV. The CDR3 spells CASSQSRTGGSKEKLFF. The CDR3 region has the DNA TGTGCCAGCAGCCAATCGCGGACAGGGGGTTCAAAAGAAAAACTGTTTTTT.

This chain uses TRBV4-2 with TRBJ1-2; D possibly corresponds to TRBD1 (5 bases). Per germline, CDR1 LGHNA and CDR2 YNFKEQ. The CDR3 runs to 15 residues. The V gene lost 1 base and the J gene lost 5 bases, with 14 bases spanning the gap. The CDR3 loop reads CASSQGAQGGYGYTF. DNA of the CDR3: TGTGCCAGCAGCCAAGGCGCGCAGGGAGGGTATGGCTACACCTTC.

This clone was counted a few times. The chain recombines TRBV7-2 with TRBJ1-2, with D possibly being TRBD1 (6 bases). The CDR3 contains 14 residues. Trimming left V 5 bases short and J 7 bases short, with 17 bases between. Germline CDR1 is SGHTA and CDR2 is FQGNSA. CDR3 nucleotide sequence: TGTGCCAGCAGCCCGCAGATGGACAGTCCTGGCTACACCTTC. This translates into CASSPQMDSPGYTF.

Only a few counts were recorded for this clone. This chain uses TRBV9 with TRBJ1-1; weak D call: TRBD1 (6 bases). V gave up 2 bases and J gave up 4 bases, with 15 bases separating them. The CDR3 is made up of 15 amino acids. From germline, CDR1 is SGDLS and CDR2 YYNGEE. In DNA, the CDR3 is TGTGCCAGCAGCGTCGCCGTACAGGGTCTCACTGAAGCTTTCTTT. This encodes CASSVAVQGLTEAFF.

The rearrangement joins TRBV21-1 to TRBJ2-7; the table assigns TRBD1, which was not confirmed against the DNA. TRBV21-1 is flagged as a pseudogene. The length of the CDR3 is 15 residues. CDR3 protein: CASIAPDRATYEQYV. The DNA of the CDR3 is TGTGCCAGCATTGCGCCGGACAGGGCGACCTACGAGCAGTACGTC.

In regard to this clone: Other nucleotide sequences in the sample specify the same CDR3. This chain joins TRBV19 and TRBJ1-5; TRBD1 aligns across 9 bases. The CDR3 spans 12 residues. Unmatched junction bases numbered 5, after V lost 7 bases and J lost 10 bases. Germline V CDR1 and CDR2: LNHDA, SQIVND (reference sequence). The CDR3 coding sequence is TGTGCCAGTACTACAGGGGGCCGACCCCAGCATTTT. This codes for CASTTGGRPQHF.

The genes are TRBV14 and TRBJ1-2, with 7 bases aligning to TRBD1. Germline loops: CDR1 SGHDN, CDR2 FVKESK. This CDR3 spans 14 amino acids. Trimming removed 4 bases from V and 1 base from J; junction bases left unmatched: 3. The CDR3 here is CASSPHRGNYGYTF. CDR3 sequence (DNA): TGTGCCAGCAGCCCCCACAGGGGTAACTATGGCTACACCTTC.

The chain uses TRBV7-3 and TRBJ2-1, with 13 bases identical to TRBD2. V shed 5 bases, J shed 8 bases, and the junction held 9 bases outside the gene matches. Germline CDR1 SGHTA, CDR2 FQGTGA. The CDR3 contains 16 residues. Here the CDR3 DNA reads TGTGCCAGCAGCATCACCGGGACTAGCGGGGCCGATGAGCAGTTCTTC. Its protein is CASSITGTSGADEQFF.

On this clone: This sample also contains other DNA sequences that code for the same CDR3. This chain joins TRBV6-5 and TRBJ2-2, with D perhaps being TRBD1 or TRBD2 (5 bases each). This CDR3 spans 15 amino acids. Germline V CDR1 and CDR2: MNHEY, SVGAGI. Trimming took off 0 bases at V and 0 bases at J, with 5 bases between the two ends. CDR3 bases: TGTGCCAGCAGTTACTCGGGACCGAACACCGGGGAGCTGTTTTTT. It codes for CASSYSGPNTGELFF.

On this clone itself: Its ends do not fully match the called genes, so a read error is possible. The gene calls are TRBV7-2 and TRBJ2-2, with 8 bases that match TRBD2. Germline V lookup: CDR1 SGHTA, CDR2 FQGNSA. The CDR3 has 14 residues. CDR3 nucleotide sequence: TGTGCCAGCAGATTAGCGGGAAGCTACGGGGAGCTGTTTTTT. This gives the protein CASRLAGSYGELFF.

As for this clone: One end of the junction does not line up with germline, which may come from a read error. The chain carries TRBV7-7 and TRBJ2-3, with a tentative D call TRBD2 (6 bases). The germline V gene encodes CDR1 SSHAT and CDR2 FNYEAQ (reference sequence). CDR3 length: 14 residues. The CDR3 loop reads CASSQGGAGDTQYF. CDR3 in DNA: TGCGCCAGCAGCCAAGGCGGGGCTGGAGATACGCAGTATTTT.

This clone was found a few times. V usage is TRBV4-3 and J usage is TRBJ1-1; the match to TRBD1 covers 7 bases. Germline CDR1 reads LGHNA; CDR2 reads YSLEER. V was pared by 7 bases and J by 2 bases, with 7 bases of the junction left unmatched. This CDR3 spans 14 amino acids. The CDR3 region has the DNA TGCGCCAGCAATCACAGGGGCCAAAACACTGAAGCTTTCTTT. Its protein product is CASNHRGQNTEAFF.

The chain employs TRBV5-6 and TRBJ2-1; D is perhaps TRBD1 (5 bases). Germline loops: CDR1 SGHDT, CDR2 YYEEEE. V dropped 1 base and J dropped 6 bases, with 11 bases sitting between them. This CDR3 has 14 amino acids. The CDR3 sequence: CASSLTGSGNEQFF. CDR3 in DNA: TGTGCCAGCAGCTTGACAGGCTCGGGCAATGAGCAGTTCTTC. The full variable domain, rest sourced from reference TRBV5-6 and TRBJ2-1, is DAGVTQSPTHLIKTRGQQVTLRCSPKSGHDTVSWYQQALGQGPQFIFQYYEEEERQRGNFPDRFSGHQFPNYSSELNVNALLLGDSALYLCASSLTGSGNEQFFGPGTRLTVL.

The rearrangement joins TRBV18 to TRBJ1-1; D is undetermined. Trimming removed 5 bases at V and 2 bases at J, with 9 bases between. CDR1 is KGHSH, CDR2 LQKENI, per germline. CDR3 size: 13 residues. CDR3 loop: CASSSKGNTEAFF. In nucleotides, the CDR3 is TGTGCCAGCTCATCAAAAGGAAACACTGAAGCTTTCTTT.

V and J are TRBV9 and TRBJ1-3; D possibly corresponds to TRBD1 (6 bases). The length of the CDR3 is 14 residues. V was cut by 3 bases and J by 4 bases, with 11 bases left in between. The germline V gene has CDR1 SGDLS and CDR2 YYNGEE. Here the CDR3 reads CASSAQGPGNTIYF. In nucleotides, the CDR3 is TGTGCCAGCAGCGCCCAGGGGCCAGGAAACACCATATATTTT. The entire variable domain, with the rest obtained from reference TRBV9 and TRBJ1-3, is as follows: DSGVTQTPKHLITATGQRVTLRCSPRSGDLSVYWYQQSLDQGLQFLIQYYNGEERAKGNILERFSAQQFPDLHSELNLSSLELGDSALYFCASSAQGPGNTIYFGEGSWLTVV.

V usage is TRBV27 and J usage is TRBJ1-4; perhaps TRBD1 as D (5 bases). Germline loops: CDR1 MNHEY, CDR2 SMNVEV (reference sequence). This CDR3 spans 15 amino acids. Trimming cost V 3 bases and J 8 bases, with 16 bases left between them. The CDR3 DNA reads TGTGCCAGCAGTTTCCGGGGGGACTTAAGGGAAAAACTGTTTTTT. It codes for CASSFRGDLREKLFF.

V gene TRBV5-6 combines with J gene TRBJ2-6, with no clear D. CDR3 length equals 13 residues. Germline CDR1 reads SGHDT; CDR2 reads YYEEEE. Trimming cost V 6 bases and J 1 base, with 5 bases left between them. CDR3 amino acids: CASKGSGANVLTF. The DNA of the CDR3 is TGTGCCAGCAAAGGGTCTGGGGCCAACGTCCTGACTTTC.

This clone was counted a few times. V gene TRBV13 combines with J gene TRBJ1-3; TRBD1 might be the D (5 bases). Trimming removed 6 bases at V and 2 bases at J, with 17 bases between. The germline gives CDR1 PRHDT, CDR2 FYEKMQ (reference sequence). The CDR3 sequence is 16 residues long. CDR3 residues: CASRDSPVSAGNTIYF. CDR3 nucleotides: TGTGCCAGCAGAGACAGCCCCGTTTCGGCTGGAAACACCATATATTTT.

The V gene is TRBV4-3, the J gene TRBJ2-7; weak D call: TRBD1 (6 bases). Germline CDR1 reads LGHNA; CDR2 reads YSLEER. The CDR3 extends over 14 amino acids. Trimming took 0 bases from V and 2 from J, leaving 8 bases between them. The DNA for the CDR3 is TGCGCCAGCAGCCAAGATCAGGGGACCTACGAGCAGTACTTC. The encoded protein is CASSQDQGTYEQYF.

CDR3 in DNA: TGCGCCAGCAGCCATGCTTTAGGGGGGGGAGAGACCCAGTACTTC. Residues: CASSHALGGGETQYF. The rearrangement uses TRBV4-3 and TRBJ2-5; possibly TRBD2 for D (7 bases). CDR3 size: 15 residues. The V end lost 3 bases, the J end lost 4 bases, and 15 bases lay between the germline ends. Germline values: CDR1 LGHNA, CDR2 YSLEER.